The 10 T cell receptor beta chains given below trace back to one sample, sequenced in a study of blood T cell repertoires in COVID-19. Clones were sequenced by immunoSEQ multiplex PCR, and TCRdb holds only the in-frame ones, with some missing. The sample consists of roughly 380,000 clones, approximately 84% of them appearing once. Sequenced: PBMCs or T cells enriched from blood (not recorded which). The receptors originated from a woman aged 25 to 45 who had recovered from COVID-19.

The chain has TRBV29-1 and TRBJ1-2; a weak D match, TRBD1 (5 bases). Trimming removed 6 bases from V and 1 base from J, with 12 bases in between. The germline V gene has CDR1 SQVTM and CDR2 ANQGSEA. The length of the CDR3 is 13 residues. CDR3 in amino acids: CSVGMGGNYGYTF. The DNA for the CDR3 is TGCAGCGTGGGGATGGGGGGTAACTATGGCTACACCTTC.

DNA for the CDR3: TGTGCCAGCAGTATAGGACAGGGCCCAGATACGCAGTATTTT. Protein: CASSIGQGPDTQYF. The chain has TRBV27 and TRBJ2-3, with 8 bases fitting TRBD1. With V trimmed by 5 bases and J by 4 bases, 5 bases remained unmatched. The germline V gene encodes CDR1 MNHEY and CDR2 SMNVEV (reference sequence). The CDR3 is 14 amino acids.

V gene TRBV27 combines with J gene TRBJ2-6; 7 bases fit TRBD1. Germline V gene lookup returns CDR1 MNHEY and CDR2 SMNVEV (reference sequence). The CDR3 is made up of 19 amino acids. V trimming: 2 bases; J trimming: 0 bases; junction bases outside the gene matches: 10. The CDR3 coding sequence is TGTGCCAGCAGTTTAGAGGGGGCGCGGCTTGCCTCTGGGGCCAACGTCCTGACTTTC. It encodes CASSLEGARLASGANVLTF.

The chain has TRBV28 and TRBJ1-1; perhaps TRBD1 as D (5 bases). The V gene's germline CDR1 is MDHEN and CDR2 SYDVKM. V shed 6 bases and J shed 10 bases, with 21 bases lying between them. The CDR3 length is 14 residues. In nucleotides, the CDR3 is TGTGCCAGCAGCTCTCATTCCGGGGGGGAGCGAGCTTTCTTT. Its translation: CASSSHSGGERAFF. Full variable domain (missing parts from reference TRBV28 and TRBJ1-1): DVKVTQSSRYLVKRTGEKVFLECVQDMDHENMFWYRQDPGLGLRLIYFSYDVKMKEKGDIPEGYSVSREKKERFSLILESASTNQTSMYLCASSSHSGGERAFFGQGTRLTVV.

This clone was recorded a few times. This sample includes further DNA sequences coding for the same CDR3. The V gene is TRBV12-3 or TRBV12-4, the J gene TRBJ1-2; D is unclear. V was cut by 3 bases and J by 2 bases, with 7 bases left in between. CDR3 size: 13 residues. CDR3 residues: CASSFDSNYGYTF. Here the CDR3 DNA reads TGTGCCAGCAGTTTCGACTCGAACTATGGCTACACCTTC.

This clone occurred once. This chain joins TRBV4-1 and TRBJ1-5; D remains ambiguous. Looked up from germline, CDR1 is MGHRA and CDR2 is YSYEKL. Trimming left V 3 bases short and J 0 bases short, with 6 bases between. The CDR3 is made up of 14 amino acids. This chain's CDR3 is CASSQGSSNQPQHF. DNA for the CDR3: TGCGCCAGCAGCCAGGGGAGTAGCAATCAGCCCCAGCATTTT.

V and J are TRBV7-3 and TRBJ2-3, with 8 bases fitting TRBD1. Trimming at V came to 2 bases and at J to 4 bases, leaving 11 bases not matched to a gene. Looked up from germline, CDR1 is SGHTA and CDR2 is FQGTGA. The CDR3 extends over 17 amino acids. The CDR3 here is CASSLGGRGQVADTQYF. The CDR3 DNA reads TGTGCCAGCAGCTTAGGGGGTAGGGGACAGGTCGCAGATACGCAGTATTTT. Combining the CDR3 with reference TRBV7-3 and TRBJ2-3 gives the whole variable domain GAGVSQTPSNKVTEKGKYVELRCDPISGHTALYWYRQSLGQGPEFLIYFQGTGAADDSGLPNDRFFAVRPEGSVSTLKIQRTERGDSAVYLCASSLGGRGQVADTQYFGPGTRLTVL.

CDR3 nucleotides: TGTGCCATCAGTGGGGGACTAGCGGACACAGATACGCAGTATTTT. Translating it yields CAISGGLADTDTQYF. The chain has TRBV10-3 and TRBJ2-3; 11 nucleotides line up with TRBD2. Trimming cost V 4 bases and J 2 bases; bases outside gene matches: 2. CDR1 is ENHRY and CDR2 is SYGVKD in the germline V gene. The CDR3 consists of 15 residues.

The J gene is TRBJ2-4, the V gene TRBV19; 7 nucleotides align to TRBD1. Germline V gene sequence: CDR1 LNHDA, CDR2 SQIVND (reference sequence). Unmatched junction bases numbered 9, after V lost 4 bases and J lost 0 bases. The CDR3 runs 17 residues. The CDR3 is CASSTGTEHLAKNIQYF. The CDR3 DNA reads as TGTGCCAGTAGTACCGGGACAGAGCATCTAGCCAAAAACATTCAGTACTTC.

This chain uses TRBV9 with TRBJ2-7; 10 bases are a match to TRBD1. CDR1 and CDR2 (germline): SGDLS, YYNGEE. V dropped 3 bases and J dropped 0; count of bases not matched to a gene: 6. The CDR3 runs to 16 residues. The CDR3, as DNA: TGTGCCAGCAGCGCGACAGGGGGCGAACCCTCCTACGAGCAGTACTTC. It codes for CASSATGGEPSYEQYF.